This is a list of T cell receptor beta chains from one sample in a study of cytomegalovirus exposure and HLA in healthy donors. This table comes from immunoSEQ multiplex PCR, and its TCRdb copy is limited to in-frame clones, with some not included. This table lists some 200,000 clones. Sequencing was carried out using PBMCs. These receptors came from a girl aged 2 to 10 in good health and CMV-seropositive. The CDR3 runs from the conserved cysteine through the conserved F or W. A D gene is named only where the DNA matches it firmly.

j_call d_call v_call cdr3_aa cdr3_nt
TRBJ1-5 - TRBV19 CASSAGAGDQPQHF TGTGCCAGTAGTGCAGGGGCAGGGGATCAGCCCCAGCACTTT
TRBJ2-7 - TRBV4-1 CASSQNAGDSYEQYF TGCGCCAGCAGCCAAAATGCGGGTGACTCCTACGAGCAGTACTTC
TRBJ2-3 TRBD2 TRBV6-5 CASRLAGSTDTQYF TGTGCCAGCCGACTAGCGGGCAGCACAGATACGCAGTATTTT
TRBJ2-7 - TRBV28 CATRGSVSSYEQYF TGTGCCACCCGAGGCAGCGTTAGCTCCTACGAGCAGTACTTC
TRBJ2-3 TRBD2 TRBV5-1 CASSLEASGITDTQYF TGCGCCAGCAGCTTGGAGGCTAGCGGGATCACAGATACGCAGTATTTT
TRBJ1-1 - TRBV20-1 CSAGGGPEAFF TGCAGTGCCGGGGGGGGCCCTGAAGCTTTCTTT
TRBJ2-1 TRBD2 TRBV11-2 CASSLVLLAGGPQVDEQFF TGTGCCAGCAGCTTAGTGTTACTAGCGGGAGGGCCACAGGTGGATGAGCAGTTCTTC
TRBJ1-5 - TRBV7-9 CASSRQNQPQHF TGTGCCAGCAGCCGACAGAATCAGCCCCAGCATTTT
TRBJ2-7 TRBD2 TRBV5-1 CASSPRTSGRRYEQYF TGCGCCAGCAGCCCTCGGACTAGCGGGAGAAGATACGAGCAGTACTTC
TRBJ2-7 TRBD1 TRBV9 CASSAYRGTEQYF TGTGCCAGCAGCGCTTACAGGGGAACCGAGCAGTACTTC
TRBJ2-7 - TRBV6-5 CASSERYSSYEQYF TGTGCCAGCAGTGAAAGGTACAGCTCCTACGAGCAGTACTTC
TRBJ1-2 - TRBV5-1 CASRTSYRQEGYTF TGCGCCAGCAGGACCTCATACAGGCAGGAAGGCTACACCTTC
TRBJ2-7 - TRBV11-2 CASSFPDTTFYF TGTGCCAGCAGCTTTCCTGACACCACGTTCTACTTC
TRBJ2-2 TRBD2 TRBV28 CASRRDSGGAGELFF TGTGCCAGCAGACGAGACAGCGGGGGGGCCGGGGAGCTGTTTTTT
TRBJ2-1 TRBD2 TRBV7-6 CASSSGRGNEQFF TGTGCCAGCAGCTCAGGGCGGGGGAATGAGCAGTTCTTC
TRBJ2-1 TRBD1 TRBV6-7 CASSLTGGFDNEQFF TGTGCCAGCAGTCTAACAGGGGGATTCGACAATGAGCAGTTCTTC
TRBJ2-7 - TRBV19 CASSIRGQGSYEQYF TGTGCCAGTAGTATACGTGGGCAGGGGTCATACGAGCAGTACTTC
TRBJ1-1 - TRBV11-2 CASSLVGVNTNYTEAFF TGTGCCAGCAGCTTAGTAGGGGTGAACACTAACTACACTGAAGCTTTCTTT
TRBJ2-5 - TRBV19 CASSQGSLGGTQYF TGTGCCAGTAGTCAGGGGTCCTTAGGGGGGACCCAGTACTTC
TRBJ2-3 TRBD2 TRBV27 CASSKELAGVTDTQYF TGTGCCAGCAGTAAAGAACTAGCGGGAGTGACGGATACGCAGTATTTT
TRBJ1-1 - TRBV28 CASSRWDINTEAFF TGTGCCAGCAGTCGATGGGACATAAACACTGAAGCTTTCTTT
TRBJ2-1 TRBD2 TRBV28 CASSLASSGRSYNEQFF TGTGCCAGCAGTCTCGCCTCTAGCGGGAGAAGTTACAATGAGCAGTTCTTC
TRBJ1-4 - TRBV5-4 CASGSQGATNEKLFF TGTGCCAGCGGCTCGCAGGGTGCCACTAATGAAAAACTGTTTTTT
TRBJ2-5 TRBD2 TRBV29-1 CSLKTSGTGETQYF TGCAGCCTAAAGACTAGCGGGACGGGAGAGACCCAGTACTTC
TRBJ1-5 - TRBV6-1 CASRREYQPQHF TGTGCCAGCCGAAGGGAGTATCAGCCCCAGCATTTT
TRBJ2-7 TRBD2 TRBV7-2 CASSIIAGEVYEQYF TGTGCCAGCAGCATCATAGCGGGAGAAGTCTACGAGCAGTACTTC
TRBJ2-5 TRBD2 TRBV11-3 CASSPSGKETQYF TGTGCCAGCAGCCCTAGCGGGAAAGAGACCCAGTACTTC
TRBJ2-2 - TRBV27 CATGPRRMRNTGELFF TGTGCCACCGGTCCTAGGAGGATGAGGAACACCGGGGAGCTGTTTTTT